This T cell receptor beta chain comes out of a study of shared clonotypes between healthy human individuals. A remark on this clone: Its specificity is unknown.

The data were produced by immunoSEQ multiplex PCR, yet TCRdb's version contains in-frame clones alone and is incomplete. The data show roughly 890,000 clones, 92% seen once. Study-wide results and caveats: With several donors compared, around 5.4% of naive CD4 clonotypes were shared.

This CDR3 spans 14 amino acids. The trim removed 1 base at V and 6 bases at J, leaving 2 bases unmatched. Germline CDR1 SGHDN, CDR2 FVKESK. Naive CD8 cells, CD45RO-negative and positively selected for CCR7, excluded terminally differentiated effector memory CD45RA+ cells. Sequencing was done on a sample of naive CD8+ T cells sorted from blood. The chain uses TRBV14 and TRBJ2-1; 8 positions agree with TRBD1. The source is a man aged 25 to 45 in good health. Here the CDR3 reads CASSQGQGINEQFF. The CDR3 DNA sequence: TGTGCCAGCAGCCAAGGACAGGGGATCAATGAGCAGTTCTTC. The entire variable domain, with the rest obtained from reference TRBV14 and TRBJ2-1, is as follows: EAGVTQFPSHSVIEKGQTVTLRCDPISGHDNLYWYRRVMGKEIKFLLHFVKESKQDESGMPNNRFLAERTGGTYSTLKVQPAELEDSGVYFCASSQGQGINEQFFGPGTRLTVL.